This T cell receptor (beta chain) was sequenced during a study of cytomegalovirus exposure and HLA in healthy donors. Vbeta (60) and Jbeta (13) primers were used in the PCR. The table came from immunoSEQ multiplex PCR; TCRdb's copy has only in-frame clones and leaves some out. The profile shows about 150,000 clones, 70% to 80% of them singletons. Likely unrecorded immune exposures existed in these nominally healthy donors. Germline assignment: CDR1 LNHDA and CDR2 SQIVND (reference sequence). Trimming removed 5 bases from V and 0 bases from J, with 18 bases in between. The CDR3 extends over 17 amino acids. Broader study findings: Using a false discovery rate of 0.05, a later analysis showed that 15,000 to 20,000 TCR beta sequences were associated with HLA alleles. There were three CMV-associated chains whose specificity for CMV antigens was confirmed in vitro.

A note on this clone: Its antigen is currently unknown.

The rearrangement uses TRBV19 and TRBJ2-3; D might be TRBD1 (6 bases). The sequenced sample consisted of PBMCs. The receptor comes from a middle-aged woman in good health and CMV-seronegative. The CDR3 nucleotides read TGTGCCAGTAGTTTCCCACAGGGTTTGGGAAGCACAGATACGCAGTATTTT. It yields the protein CASSFPQGLGSTDTQYF.